Presented here are 32 T cell receptor beta chains from one specimen sequenced in a study of cytomegalovirus exposure and HLA in healthy donors. Only in-frame clones appear in the TCRdb table, and some are missing; sequencing was by immunoSEQ multiplex PCR. The top ten clones hold 0.65% to 0.95% of a sample with about 360,000 clones, around 86% of them seen once. Material: PBMCs. Every receptor here comes from a young woman in good health and CMV-seronegative.

The chain links TRBV4-1 to TRBJ2-7, with 8 nucleotides matching TRBD2. The length of the CDR3 is 14 residues. Germline-derived CDR1 and CDR2 are MGHRA and YSYEKL. Trimming removed 3 bases from V and 6 bases from J; junction bases left unmatched: 7. In nucleotides, the CDR3 is TGCGCCAGCAGCCAGATTGCCACTAGCGGCGAGCAGTACTTC. As protein: CASSQIATSGEQYF.

The chain uses TRBV27 and TRBJ2-7, with a tentative D call TRBD1 (5 bases). CDR1 and CDR2 (germline): MNHEY, SMNVEV (reference sequence). The V and J ends lost 6 bases and 6 bases respectively, with 21 bases between them. The CDR3 has 15 residues. CDR3 DNA: TGTGCCAGCAGCCCCCATGCAGGGCGTTTTGCCGAGCAGTACTTC. Amino acid sequence: CASSPHAGRFAEQYF.

The V gene is TRBV30, the J gene TRBJ2-7, with a weak D call TRBD1 (5 bases). V lost 4 bases to trimming and J lost 0 bases, with 16 bases between them. This CDR3 region has 15 residues. CDR1 and CDR2 from the germline V gene are GTSNPN and SVGIG (reference sequence). CDR3 region: CAWTLGVLHSYEQYF. The CDR3 bases are TGTGCCTGGACCCTAGGGGTTCTCCACTCCTACGAGCAGTACTTC.

The rearrangement links TRBV4-1 to TRBJ2-7, with a possible D match to TRBD2 (5 bases). The CDR3 has 14 amino acids. CDR1 MGHRA and CDR2 YSYEKL come from the germline V gene. Trimming shortened V by 1 base and J by 1 base, and 8 bases separated the two germline ends. The CDR3 protein is CASSQGTSSYEQYF. CDR3 in DNA: TGCGCCAGCAGCCAAGGGACTTCTTCCTACGAGCAGTACTTC.

The chain recombines TRBV7-9 with TRBJ2-1; 10 positions agree with TRBD2. The CDR3 length is 19 residues. J was trimmed by 6 bases and V by 4 bases; bases with no gene match: 18. Germline CDR1 and CDR2: SEHNR and FQNEAQ (reference sequence). DNA for the CDR3: TGTGCCAGCAGCTCCGAGCGGGGGGGCCTGTTCCGGTCGTCCAATGAGCAGTTCTTC. The encoded protein is CASSSERGGLFRSSNEQFF.

This rearrangement joins TRBV30 to TRBJ2-1; D may be TRBD2 (6 bases). Per the germline V gene, CDR1 is GTSNPN and CDR2 is SVGIG (reference sequence). Trimming cost V 5 bases and J 3 bases, with 17 bases left between them. CDR3 length: 15 residues. CDR3 amino acids: CAWGGGSGNYNEQFF. The CDR3, as DNA: TGTGCCTGGGGGGGAGGTAGCGGCAACTACAATGAGCAGTTCTTC.

For the CDR3, the DNA is TGTGCCAGCAGTCCGACAGAGATCCTCACTGAAGCTTTCTTT. Translating gives CASSPTEILTEAFF. The chain couples TRBV28 to TRBJ1-1; a possible D gene is TRBD1 (5 bases). The V end was cut by 5 bases, the J end by 4 bases, with 14 bases between. In germline, CDR1 is MDHEN, CDR2 SYDVKM. The CDR3 is 14 amino acids.

This rearrangement joins TRBV2 to TRBJ1-2, with 12 bases lining up with TRBD1. V was clipped by 4 bases and J by 3 bases; unmatched bases: 9. The CDR3 length is 17 residues. Germline V gene sequence: CDR1 SNHLY, CDR2 FYNNEI. The CDR3 bases are TGTGCCAGCAGTGTCCGGGACAGGGGGCTATATGACTATGGCTACACCTTC. It codes for CASSVRDRGLYDYGYTF. The full variable domain, its missing parts supplied by reference TRBV2 and TRBJ1-2, is EPEVTQTPSHQVTQMGQEVILRCVPISNHLYFYWYRQILGQKVEFLVSFYNNEISEKSEIFDDQFSVERPDGSNFTLKIRSTKLEDSAMYFCASSVRDRGLYDYGYTFGSGTRLTVV.

The chain recombines TRBV19 with TRBJ2-1, with D perhaps TRBD1 (6 bases). Trimming took 5 bases from V and 0 from J, leaving 17 bases between them. The CDR3 is made up of 17 amino acids. Germline CDR1 and CDR2: LNHDA and SQIVND (reference sequence). The CDR3 is CASSGDRNPSSYNEQFF. CDR3 in DNA: TGTGCCAGTAGTGGAGACAGGAATCCCAGCTCCTACAATGAGCAGTTCTTC.

The J gene is TRBJ2-5, the V gene TRBV7-8; possible D gene TRBD2, 8 bases. The CDR3 spans 16 residues. Trimming shortened V by 4 bases and J by 2 bases, and 17 bases separated the two germline ends. Germline CDR1 and CDR2: SGHVS and FQNEAQ. The CDR3 spells CASSSQGGGRQETQYF. As DNA, the CDR3 is TGTGCCAGCAGCTCACAAGGGGGCGGGAGGCAAGAGACCCAGTACTTC.

J is TRBJ2-7 and V is TRBV5-4; D gene unclear. Trimming left V 2 bases short and J 3 bases short, with 15 bases between. CDR1 and CDR2 (germline): SGHNT, YYREEE (reference sequence). This CDR3 comprises 15 residues. CDR3 residues: CASSFSLNSGYEQYF. The CDR3 coding sequence is TGTGCCAGCAGCTTTTCCTTGAACTCGGGCTACGAGCAGTACTTC.

CDR3 protein: CASRTGNYGYTF. The DNA of the CDR3 is TGCGCCAGCCGGACAGGCAACTATGGCTACACCTTC. J is TRBJ1-2 and V is TRBV5-1, with TRBD1 identical over 7 bases. The CDR3 extends over 12 amino acids. Germline V CDR1 and CDR2: SGHRS, YFSETQ. The J segment lost 2 bases and the V segment lost 7 bases, leaving 2 bases of the junction unmatched.

The chain recombines TRBV5-1 with TRBJ2-7; D possibly corresponds to TRBD1 (5 bases). Germline V gene sequence: CDR1 SGHRS, CDR2 YFSETQ. V shed 0 bases and J shed 0 bases, with 13 bases lying between them. The CDR3 runs 16 residues. CDR3 region: CASSLDRAGSSYEQYF. CDR3 sequence (DNA): TGCGCCAGCAGCTTGGATCGGGCAGGGTCCTCCTACGAGCAGTACTTC. Full variable domain (remainder filled in from reference TRBV5-1 and TRBJ2-7): KAGVTQTPRYLIKTRGQQVTLSCSPISGHRSVSWYQQTPGQGLQFLFEYFSETQRNKGNFPGRFSGRQFSNSRSEMNVSTLELGDSALYLCASSLDRAGSSYEQYFGPGTRLTVT.

This chain connects TRBV6-1 to TRBJ2-1, with 9 bases aligning to TRBD2. The J segment lost 8 bases and the V segment lost 3 bases, leaving 8 bases of the junction unmatched. Germline loops: CDR1 MNHNS, CDR2 SASEGT. The CDR3 totals 15 residues. The CDR3 loop is CASSDSGRRRDEQFF. In nucleotides, the CDR3 is TGTGCCAGCAGTGATAGCGGGAGAAGGCGGGATGAGCAGTTCTTC.

This clone occurred a few times. This chain links TRBV9 with TRBJ2-1; D unclear. Germline CDR1 SGDLS, CDR2 YYNGEE. This CDR3 comprises 13 residues. The ends were cut back, 0 bases at V and 7 bases at J, with 8 bases in the middle. The CDR3 region is CASSVGFRNEQFF. CDR3 nucleotides: TGTGCCAGCAGCGTAGGGTTCCGGAATGAGCAGTTCTTC. Full variable domain (outside the CDR3, taken from reference TRBV9 and TRBJ2-1): DSGVTQTPKHLITATGQRVTLRCSPRSGDLSVYWYQQSLDQGLQFLIQYYNGEERAKGNILERFSAQQFPDLHSELNLSSLELGDSALYFCASSVGFRNEQFFGPGTRLTVL.

This clone was counted between two and nine times. The chain combines TRBV7-2 with TRBJ1-2, with 7 bases that match TRBD1. The CDR3 sequence is 13 residues long. V dropped 6 bases and J dropped 6; count of bases not matched to a gene: 7. Germline V CDR1 and CDR2: SGHTA, FQGNSA. The CDR3 DNA is TGTGCCAGCAGAGGGGACAGAGCAAATGGCTACACCTTC. Protein sequence: CASRGDRANGYTF.

The chain uses TRBV28 and TRBJ1-3, with 10 nucleotides matching TRBD1. The germline V gene has CDR1 MDHEN and CDR2 SYDVKM. The CDR3 sequence is 13 residues long. With 10 bases clipped from V and 6 bases from J, the junction kept 6 bases outside the gene matches. The CDR3 here is CATSDRGQNTIYF. In nucleotides, the CDR3 is TGTGCCACCTCTGACAGGGGGCAAAACACCATATATTTT.

V usage is TRBV2 and J usage is TRBJ1-1; possibly TRBD1 for D (6 bases). CDR1 is SNHLY and CDR2 is FYNNEI in the germline V gene. V lost 7 bases, J lost 4 bases, and 13 bases lay in between. The length of the CDR3 is 13 residues. CDR3 residues: CASTGGGGTEAFF. The CDR3 DNA is TGTGCCAGCACCGGAGGGGGGGGCACTGAAGCTTTCTTT.

CDR3 coding DNA: TGTGCCAGCAGCTTGCTAGCGGGGGGCGGTGAGACCCAGTACTTC. Translated, it gives CASSLLAGGGETQYF. The gene calls are TRBV5-6 and TRBJ2-5; 11 bases line up with TRBD2. Trimming took 1 base from V and 5 from J; bases not matched to a gene: 4. The CDR3 totals 15 residues. The germline CDR1 and CDR2 sequences are SGHDT and YYEEEE.

This chain connects TRBV6-5 to TRBJ2-7, with 7 bases that match TRBD1. Germline CDR1 MNHEY, CDR2 SVGAGI. Trimming removed 5 bases from V and 2 bases from J; junction bases left unmatched: 3. The CDR3 extends over 13 amino acids. The CDR3 DNA is TGTGCCAGCAGTCCGGGACAGACCTACGAGCAGTACTTC. Translated, it gives CASSPGQTYEQYF.

J is TRBJ2-5 and V is TRBV27; 7 nucleotides line up with TRBD2. Germline V gives CDR1 MNHEY, CDR2 SMNVEV (reference sequence). This CDR3 comprises 14 residues. V was pared by 6 bases and J by 2 bases, with 6 bases of the junction left unmatched. CDR3 in DNA: TGTGCCAGCAGAAAGACTAGCCCGCAAGAGACCCAGTACTTC. Its translation is CASRKTSPQETQYF.

J is TRBJ2-2 and V is TRBV7-6; 8 bases are a match to TRBD1. Germline assignment: CDR1 SGHVS and CDR2 FNYEAQ. V lost 0 bases and J lost 5; bases outside the gene matches: 5. The CDR3 covers 16 residues. The CDR3 here is CASSLASGGWTGELFF. CDR3 DNA sequence: TGTGCCAGCAGCTTAGCCTCAGGGGGCTGGACCGGGGAGCTGTTTTTT.

The chain employs TRBV2 and TRBJ1-1; no clear D. Germline V gene data show CDR1 as SNHLY and CDR2 as FYNNEI. The V and J ends lost 3 bases and 1 base respectively, with 6 bases between them. The CDR3 contains 13 residues. In nucleotides, the CDR3 is TGTGCCAGCAGTGAGACGGGGAACACTGAAGCTTTCTTT. This codes for CASSETGNTEAFF.

The rearrangement uses TRBV29-1 and TRBJ2-7; the match to TRBD1 covers 7 bases. The J segment lost 0 bases and the V segment lost 4 bases, leaving 3 bases of the junction unmatched. This CDR3 has 13 amino acids. Germline values: CDR1 SQVTM, CDR2 ANQGSEA. CDR3 sequence reads: CSVGQGGSYEQYF. CDR3 in DNA: TGCAGCGTTGGACAGGGCGGCTCCTACGAGCAGTACTTC.

This clone has only one observation. The rearrangement uses TRBV7-3 and TRBJ2-1; TRBD2 matches at 13 bases. There are 15 residues in the CDR3. With 6 bases clipped from V and 5 bases from J, the junction kept 4 bases outside the gene matches. The germline CDR1 and CDR2 sequences are SGHTA and FQGTGA. The CDR3 nucleotides are TGTGCCAGCAGACCTGGGACTAGCGGGAACAATGAGCAGTTCTTC. Protein: CASRPGTSGNNEQFF.

The chain employs TRBV6-5 and TRBJ1-2, with TRBD1 matching 11 bases. Germline-derived CDR1 and CDR2 are MNHEY and SVGAGI. The CDR3 is 12 residues long. V dropped 8 bases and J dropped 7; count of bases not matched to a gene: 3. The CDR3, as DNA: TGTGCCAGCGTGGGGACAGGGGGTGGCTACACCTTC. Its protein is CASVGTGGGYTF.

CDR3 amino acids: CASSHEFGDRNTGELFF. Here the CDR3 DNA reads TGTGCCAGCAGCCATGAGTTCGGGGATAGGAACACCGGGGAGCTGTTTTTT. J is TRBJ2-2 and V is TRBV5-6, with D possibly TRBD2 on 5 matching bases. CDR1 is SGHDT, CDR2 YYEEEE, per germline. The CDR3 is made up of 17 amino acids. The V end lost 4 bases, the J end lost 1 base, and 17 bases lay between the germline ends.

The rearrangement uses TRBV25-1 and TRBJ2-2; weak D call: TRBD1 (6 bases). This CDR3 spans 17 amino acids. V lost 4 bases and J 5 bases, leaving 20 bases between the germline ends. The germline V gene encodes CDR1 MGHDK and CDR2 SYGVNS. The CDR3 nucleotides are TGTGCCAGCAGTGGAGCCTTGGGGGCGAGACGGACCGGGGAGCTGTTTTTT. Translated, it gives CASSGALGARRTGELFF.

The chain has TRBV7-8 and TRBJ2-5; 8 bases agree with TRBD2. Germline trimming cut 5 bases from V and 5 bases from J; bases unmatched to any gene: 13. Germline V gives CDR1 SGHVS, CDR2 FQNEAQ. The CDR3 consists of 16 residues. The CDR3 loop reads CASSPQTSGGGETQYF. The CDR3 region has the DNA TGTGCCAGCAGCCCGCAAACTAGCGGAGGGGGGGAGACCCAGTACTTC.

CDR3 amino acids: CAWTQLAASTDTQYF. The CDR3 coding sequence is TGTGCCTGGACCCAACTAGCGGCTAGCACAGATACGCAGTATTTT. The chain recombines TRBV30 with TRBJ2-3, with 8 bases aligning to TRBD2. The CDR3 length is 15 residues. V was pared by 4 bases and J by 0 bases, with 6 bases of the junction left unmatched. CDR1 is GTSNPN and CDR2 is SVGIG in the germline V gene (reference sequence).

The chain is built from TRBV4-1 and TRBJ2-5; 8 nucleotides agree with TRBD2. The CDR3 is 17 residues long. CDR1 and CDR2 from the germline V gene are MGHRA and YSYEKL. J lost 0 bases, V lost 1 base, and 7 bases had no gene match. CDR3 loop: CASSQGMIAGYQETQYF. The CDR3 DNA follows: TGCGCCAGCAGCCAAGGAATGATAGCGGGGTACCAAGAGACCCAGTACTTC.

The rearrangement joins TRBV29-1 to TRBJ1-2; 7 positions agree with TRBD1. This CDR3 has 13 amino acids. V was clipped by 3 bases and J by 8 bases; unmatched bases: 9. The V gene's germline CDR1 is SQVTM and CDR2 ANQGSEA. The CDR3 region has the DNA TGCAGCGTTGAGGGGCTCGCCAGGGGGGGCTACACCTTC. Its translation: CSVEGLARGGYTF. Drawing the rest from reference TRBV29-1 and TRBJ1-2, the complete variable domain is SAVISQKPSRDICQRGTSLTIQCQVDSQVTMMFWYRQQPGQSLTLIATANQGSEATYESGFVIDKFPISRPNLTFSTLTVSNMSPEDSSIYLCSVEGLARGGYTFGSGTRLTVV.